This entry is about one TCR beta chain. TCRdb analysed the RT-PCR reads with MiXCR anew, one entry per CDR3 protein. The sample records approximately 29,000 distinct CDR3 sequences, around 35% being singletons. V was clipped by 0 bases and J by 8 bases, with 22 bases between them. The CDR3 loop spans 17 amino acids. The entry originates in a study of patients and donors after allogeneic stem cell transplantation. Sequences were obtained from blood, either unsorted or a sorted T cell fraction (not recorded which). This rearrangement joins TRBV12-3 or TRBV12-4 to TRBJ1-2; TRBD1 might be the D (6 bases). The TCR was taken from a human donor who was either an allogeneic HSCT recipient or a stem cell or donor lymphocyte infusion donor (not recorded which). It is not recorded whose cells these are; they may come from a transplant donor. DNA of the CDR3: TGTGCCAGCAGTTTAGCGGACAAGCTTTGGGGGCCGGGAGGCTACACCTTC. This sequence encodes CASSLADKLWGPGGYTF.